The 12 T cell receptor beta chains presented below share a single source sample, sequenced in a study of control samples from healthy donors and cancer patients. The protocol was immunoSEQ multiplex PCR, while the TCRdb copy is restricted to in-frame clones and leaves out a portion. Among 350,000 to 450,000 clones listed, around 90% were seen once. Sample: PBMCs. The source of these receptors is a man in his forties with head and neck cancer.

The chain links TRBV5-1 to TRBJ1-4, with D perhaps matching TRBD1 (5 bases). V lost 3 bases and J 7 bases, leaving 19 bases between the germline ends. Germline lookup yields CDR1 SGHRS and CDR2 YFSETQ. The CDR3 extends over 16 amino acids. The CDR3 here is CASSSRSMGEGEKLFF. CDR3 DNA sequence: TGCGCCAGCAGCTCCCGAAGTATGGGGGAAGGTGAAAAACTGTTTTTT.

The rearrangement uses TRBV5-1 and TRBJ1-6; D gene uncertain. From germline, CDR1 is SGHRS and CDR2 YFSETQ. Deletions cut 5 bases from V and 0 bases from J, with 9 bases between. There are 15 residues in the CDR3. The CDR3 is CASRPQNSYNSPLHF. Written as DNA, the CDR3 is TGCGCCAGCAGACCTCAAAACTCCTATAATTCACCCCTCCACTTT.

This chain joins TRBV3-1 (or the pseudogene TRBV3-2) and TRBJ2-1; D perhaps matches TRBD2 (5 bases). Germline V lookup: CDR1 LGHDT, CDR2 YNNKEL (reference sequence). The CDR3 consists of 12 residues. The germline V and J ends were trimmed by 2 bases and 9 bases, with 8 bases remaining between them. The CDR3 is CASSQTRSEQFF. CDR3 DNA sequence: TGTGCCAGCAGCCAAACTAGGTCTGAGCAGTTCTTC.

The chain links TRBV3-1 (or the pseudogene TRBV3-2) to TRBJ2-1; possibly TRBD1 or TRBD2 for D (5 bases each). CDR3 size: 13 residues. The V end lost 1 base, the J end lost 12 bases, and 13 bases lay between the germline ends. Looked up from germline, CDR1 is LGHDT and CDR2 is YNNKEL (reference sequence). The CDR3 DNA follows: TGTGCCAGCAGCCAAGTGGGGGACCCCCCGCAGTTCTTC. Its protein is CASSQVGDPPQFF.

The chain joins TRBV28 to TRBJ1-2; tentatively, D is TRBD1 (5 bases). The CDR3 is made up of 12 amino acids. The germline CDR1 and CDR2 sequences are MDHEN and SYDVKM. V lost 10 bases and J 8 bases, leaving 17 bases between the germline ends. The CDR3 here is CAIEGKGGGYTF. CDR3 DNA sequence: TGTGCCATCGAGGGGAAAGGCGGCGGCTACACCTTC.

J is TRBJ2-5 and V is TRBV5-4; D might be TRBD1 or TRBD2, each matching 5 bases. Germline V gives CDR1 SGHNT, CDR2 YYREEE (reference sequence). Trimming cost V 0 bases and J 5 bases, with 14 bases left between them. This CDR3 region has 15 residues. The CDR3 loop is CASSLDLGARETQYF. The CDR3 DNA reads TGTGCCAGCAGCTTGGATCTCGGGGCAAGGGAGACCCAGTACTTC.

V and J are TRBV3-1 (or the pseudogene TRBV3-2) and TRBJ2-5; D is tentatively TRBD1 or TRBD2 (5 bases each). CDR1 and CDR2 from the germline V gene are LGHDT and YNNKEL (reference sequence). Deletions cut 7 bases from V and 4 bases from J, with 22 bases between. This CDR3 has 16 residues. DNA of the CDR3: TGTGCCAGCACCGAGGAAGGGACCCTAAGAGGAGAGACCCAGTACTTC. Translation: CASTEEGTLRGETQYF.

This clone was picked up one time. The chain employs TRBV4-1 and TRBJ1-1, with 8 bases that match TRBD1. Germline CDR1 and CDR2: MGHRA and YSYEKL. V shed 4 bases and J 3 bases; nucleotides not matched to a gene: 7. The CDR3 runs to 15 residues. The CDR3 DNA follows: TGCGCCAGCAGCCGTCCGGGACAGGCCGACACTGAAGCTTTCTTT. The encoded protein is CASSRPGQADTEAFF.

The chain carries TRBV7-9 and TRBJ2-3; D is perhaps TRBD2 (5 bases). The CDR3 is 14 amino acids. V was shortened by 5 bases and J by 2 bases, with 11 bases between the two germline ends. The V gene's germline CDR1 is SEHNR and CDR2 FQNEAQ (reference sequence). CDR3 sequence (DNA): TGTGCCAGCAGCCCGACTACTTTCACAGATACGCAGTATTTT. It encodes CASSPTTFTDTQYF.

The gene calls are TRBV19 and TRBJ2-5; 9 bases match TRBD1. CDR1 is LNHDA, CDR2 SQIVND, per germline (reference sequence). V lost 8 bases and J lost 5; bases outside the gene matches: 6. The CDR3 totals 13 residues. The DNA of the CDR3 is TGTGCCAGTTACGGGGGACAGGGTGAGACCCAGTACTTC. Translation: CASYGGQGETQYF.

The chain links TRBV30 to TRBJ2-1; 11 positions agree with TRBD2. Losses at the gene ends were 0 bases for V and 4 bases for J; bases not matched to a gene: 2. The CDR3 loop spans 15 amino acids. The germline CDR1 and CDR2 sequences are GTSNPN and SVGIG (reference sequence). This CDR3 reads CAWSVTSGMYNEQFF. CDR3 nucleotides: TGTGCCTGGAGTGTGACTAGCGGGATGTACAATGAGCAGTTCTTC. Variable domain in full (rest from reference TRBV30 and TRBJ2-1): SQTIHQWPATLVQPVGSPLSLECTVEGTSNPNLYWYRQAAGRGLQLLFYSVGIGQISSEVPQNLSASRPQDRQFILSSKKLLLSDSGFYLCAWSVTSGMYNEQFFGPGTRLTVL.

The rearrangement joins TRBV25-1 to TRBJ1-2, with D possibly matching TRBD1 (6 bases). The CDR3 is 16 residues long. Germline V lookup: CDR1 MGHDK, CDR2 SYGVNS. V lost 0 bases to trimming and J lost 5 bases, with 16 bases between them. Written as DNA, the CDR3 is TGTGCCAGCAGTGAATACAGAATTACAGGGAGTTATGGCTACACCTTC. It encodes CASSEYRITGSYGYTF.